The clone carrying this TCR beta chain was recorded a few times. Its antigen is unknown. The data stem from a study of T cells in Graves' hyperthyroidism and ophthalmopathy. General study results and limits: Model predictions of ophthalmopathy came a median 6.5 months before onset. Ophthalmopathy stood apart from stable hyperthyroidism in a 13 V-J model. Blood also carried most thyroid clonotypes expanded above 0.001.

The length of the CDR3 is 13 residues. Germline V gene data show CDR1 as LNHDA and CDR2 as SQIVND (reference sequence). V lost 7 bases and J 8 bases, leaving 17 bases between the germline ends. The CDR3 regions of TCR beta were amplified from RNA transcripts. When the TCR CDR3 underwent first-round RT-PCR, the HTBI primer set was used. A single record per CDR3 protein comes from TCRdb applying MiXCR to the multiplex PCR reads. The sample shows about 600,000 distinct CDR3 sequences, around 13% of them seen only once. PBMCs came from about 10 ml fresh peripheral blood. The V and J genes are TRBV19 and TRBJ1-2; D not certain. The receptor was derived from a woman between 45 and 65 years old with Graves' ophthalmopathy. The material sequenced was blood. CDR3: CASNQKQASGYTF. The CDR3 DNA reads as TGTGCCAGTAACCAGAAACAAGCGTCGGGCTACACCTTC.